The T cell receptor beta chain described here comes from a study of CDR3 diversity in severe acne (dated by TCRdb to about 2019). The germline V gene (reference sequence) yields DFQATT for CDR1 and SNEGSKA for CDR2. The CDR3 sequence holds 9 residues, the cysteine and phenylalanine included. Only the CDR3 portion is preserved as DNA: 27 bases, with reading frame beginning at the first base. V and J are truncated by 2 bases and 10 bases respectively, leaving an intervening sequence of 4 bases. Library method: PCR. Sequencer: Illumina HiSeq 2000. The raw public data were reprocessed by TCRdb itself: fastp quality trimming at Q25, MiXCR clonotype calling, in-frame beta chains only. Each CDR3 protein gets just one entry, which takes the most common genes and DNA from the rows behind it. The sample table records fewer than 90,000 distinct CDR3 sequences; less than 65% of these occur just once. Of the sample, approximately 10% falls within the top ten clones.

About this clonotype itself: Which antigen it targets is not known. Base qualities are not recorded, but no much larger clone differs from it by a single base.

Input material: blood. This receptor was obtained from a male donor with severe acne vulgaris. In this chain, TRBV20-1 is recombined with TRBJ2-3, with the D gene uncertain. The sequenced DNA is TGCAGTGCTAGAAATGCGCAGTATTTT. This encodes CSARNAQYF.